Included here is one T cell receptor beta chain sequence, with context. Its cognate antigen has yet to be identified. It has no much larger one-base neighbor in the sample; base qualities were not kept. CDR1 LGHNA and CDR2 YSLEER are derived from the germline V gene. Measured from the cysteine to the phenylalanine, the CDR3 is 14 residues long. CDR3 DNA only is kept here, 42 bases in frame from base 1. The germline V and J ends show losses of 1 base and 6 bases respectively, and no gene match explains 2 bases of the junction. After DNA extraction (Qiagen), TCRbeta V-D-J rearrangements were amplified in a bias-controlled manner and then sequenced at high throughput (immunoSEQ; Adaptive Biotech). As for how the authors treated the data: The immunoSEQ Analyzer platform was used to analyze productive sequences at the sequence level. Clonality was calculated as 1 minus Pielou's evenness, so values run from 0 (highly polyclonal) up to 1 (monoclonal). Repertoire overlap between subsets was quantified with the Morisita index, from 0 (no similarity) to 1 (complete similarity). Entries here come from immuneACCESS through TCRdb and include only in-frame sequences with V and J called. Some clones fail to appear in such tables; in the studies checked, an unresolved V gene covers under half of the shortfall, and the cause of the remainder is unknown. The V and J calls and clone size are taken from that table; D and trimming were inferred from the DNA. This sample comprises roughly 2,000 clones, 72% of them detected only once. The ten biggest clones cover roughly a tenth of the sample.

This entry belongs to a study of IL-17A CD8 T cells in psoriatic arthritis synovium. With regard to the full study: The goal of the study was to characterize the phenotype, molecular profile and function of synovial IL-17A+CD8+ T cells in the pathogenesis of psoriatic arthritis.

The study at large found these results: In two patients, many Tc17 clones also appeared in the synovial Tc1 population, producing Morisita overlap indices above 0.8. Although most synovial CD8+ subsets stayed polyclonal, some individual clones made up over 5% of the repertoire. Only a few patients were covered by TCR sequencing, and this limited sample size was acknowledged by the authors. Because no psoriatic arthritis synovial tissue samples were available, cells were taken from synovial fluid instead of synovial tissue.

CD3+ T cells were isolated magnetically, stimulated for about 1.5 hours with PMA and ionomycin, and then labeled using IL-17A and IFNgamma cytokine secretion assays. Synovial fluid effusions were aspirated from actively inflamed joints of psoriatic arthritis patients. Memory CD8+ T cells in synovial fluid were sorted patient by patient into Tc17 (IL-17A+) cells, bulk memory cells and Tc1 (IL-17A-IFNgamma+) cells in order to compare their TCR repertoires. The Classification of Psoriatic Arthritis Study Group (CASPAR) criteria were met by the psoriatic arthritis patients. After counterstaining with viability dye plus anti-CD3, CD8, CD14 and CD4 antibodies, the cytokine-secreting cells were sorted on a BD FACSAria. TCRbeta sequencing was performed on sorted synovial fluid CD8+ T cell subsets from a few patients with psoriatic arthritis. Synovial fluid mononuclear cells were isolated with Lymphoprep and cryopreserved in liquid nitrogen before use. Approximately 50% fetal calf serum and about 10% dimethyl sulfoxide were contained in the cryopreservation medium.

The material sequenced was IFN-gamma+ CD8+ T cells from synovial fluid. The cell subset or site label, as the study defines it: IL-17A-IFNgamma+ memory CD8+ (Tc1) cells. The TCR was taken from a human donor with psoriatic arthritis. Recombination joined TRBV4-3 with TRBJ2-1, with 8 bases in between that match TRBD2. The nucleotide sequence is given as TGCGCCAGCAGCCAAGTGCGGGAGGTCAATGAGCAGTTCTTC. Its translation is CASSQVREVNEQFF.